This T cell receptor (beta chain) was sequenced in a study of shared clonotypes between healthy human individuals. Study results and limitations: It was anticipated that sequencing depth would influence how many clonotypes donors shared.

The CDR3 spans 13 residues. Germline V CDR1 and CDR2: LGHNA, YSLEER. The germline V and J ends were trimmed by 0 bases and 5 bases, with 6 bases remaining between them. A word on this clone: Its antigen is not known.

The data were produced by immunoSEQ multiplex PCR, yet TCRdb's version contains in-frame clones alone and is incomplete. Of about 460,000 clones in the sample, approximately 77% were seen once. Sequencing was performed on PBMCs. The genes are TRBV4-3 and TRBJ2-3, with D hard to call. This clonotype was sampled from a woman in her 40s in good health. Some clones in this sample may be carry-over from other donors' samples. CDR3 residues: CASSQDPRDTQYF. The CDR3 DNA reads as TGCGCCAGCAGCCAAGATCCCCGAGATACGCAGTATTTT.